The 21 T cell receptor beta chains below were found in one sample sequenced in a study of cytomegalovirus exposure and HLA in healthy donors. Researchers ran the PCR with 60 Vbeta and 13 Jbeta primers. Only in-frame clones appear in the TCRdb table, and some are missing; sequencing was by immunoSEQ multiplex PCR. The data show roughly 87,000 clones, roughly 75% seen once. Material: PBMCs. All receptors derive from a man aged 55-75 years in good health and CMV-seronegative.

This clone has just a few counts. The rearrangement links TRBV27 to TRBJ1-1, with 12 bases aligning to TRBD1. The V gene end was trimmed by 5 bases and the J gene end by 6 bases; junction bases not matched to a gene: 16. The germline CDR1 and CDR2 sequences are MNHEY and SMNVEV (reference sequence). The CDR3 has 18 amino acids. The CDR3 DNA sequence: TGTGCCAGCAGTCCCCCCGGGAGGGGGACAGGGGGCCTCTCTGAAGCTTTCTTT. Its translation is CASSPPGRGTGGLSEAFF.

The chain combines TRBV19 with TRBJ2-1; D remains ambiguous. The CDR3 covers 16 residues. The germline V gene has CDR1 LNHDA and CDR2 SQIVND (reference sequence). Trimming left V 1 base short and J 2 bases short, with 12 bases between. CDR3 DNA: TGTGCCAGTAGTATAGCGGCGCGGAACCCCTACAATGAGCAGTTCTTC. Translation gives CASSIAARNPYNEQFF.

The chain links TRBV7-6 to TRBJ2-3, with a weak D call TRBD1 (6 bases). The CDR3 covers 14 residues. V lost 5 bases and J lost 1, with 10 bases in between. Germline assignment: CDR1 SGHVS and CDR2 FNYEAQ. CDR3 in amino acids: CASSQRQGTDTQYF. CDR3 coding DNA: TGTGCCAGCAGCCAGCGACAGGGCACAGATACGCAGTATTTT.

The chain has TRBV28 and TRBJ2-7; a possible D gene is TRBD1 (6 bases). Trimming took off 9 bases at V and 2 bases at J, with 20 bases between the two ends. CDR3 size: 15 residues. The V gene's germline CDR1 is MDHEN and CDR2 SYDVKM. The CDR3: CASIGQSPLPYEQYF. In nucleotides, the CDR3 is TGTGCCAGTATCGGACAGTCCCCCCTCCCCTACGAGCAGTACTTC.

The chain uses TRBV5-6 and TRBJ1-2; D unclear. The CDR3 contains 13 residues. V was clipped by 4 bases and J by 6 bases, with 13 bases between them. Germline V gene data show CDR1 as SGHDT and CDR2 as YYEEEE. This CDR3 reads CASSPILEDGYTF. CDR3 bases: TGTGCCAGCAGCCCTATTCTCGAAGATGGCTACACCTTC.

The chain links TRBV7-6 to TRBJ2-5; 11 nucleotides agree with TRBD2. With 4 bases clipped from V and 3 bases from J, the junction kept 4 bases outside the gene matches. This CDR3 region has 15 residues. CDR1 is SGHVS, CDR2 FNYEAQ, per germline. Here the CDR3 DNA reads TGTGCCAGCAGCTCGACTAGCGGGACAGAAGAGACCCAGTACTTC. Translation gives CASSSTSGTEETQYF. The whole variable domain, filled in from reference TRBV7-6 and TRBJ2-5, reads GAGVSQSPRYKVTKRGQDVALRCDPISGHVSLYWYRQALGQGPEFLTYFNYEAQQDKSGLPNDRFSAERPEGSISTLTIQRTEQRDSAMYRCASSSTSGTEETQYFGPGTRLLVL.

This clone occurred a few times. This chain uses TRBV5-1 with TRBJ2-5; 9 bases line up with TRBD2. V trimming: 0 bases; J trimming: 4 bases; junction bases outside the gene matches: 10. From germline, CDR1 is SGHRS and CDR2 YFSETQ. The CDR3 is 17 amino acids. Here the CDR3 reads CASSLVGSGGQGETQYF. CDR3 coding DNA: TGCGCCAGCAGCTTGGTTGGTAGCGGGGGACAAGGAGAGACCCAGTACTTC.

The chain is built from TRBV29-1 and TRBJ2-7, with D uncertain. The CDR3 is 14 amino acids. CDR1 is SQVTM, CDR2 ANQGSEA, per germline. The V and J ends lost 5 bases and 2 bases respectively, with 16 bases between them. In DNA form, the CDR3 reads TGCAGCGTTAGCGTAGAAGCGCCGGCCTACGAGCAGTACTTC. Translating it yields CSVSVEAPAYEQYF.

This clone was found once. The chain combines TRBV19 with TRBJ2-1, with D perhaps matching TRBD1 (6 bases). Germline V gene sequence: CDR1 LNHDA, CDR2 SQIVND (reference sequence). This CDR3 spans 15 amino acids. Deletions cut 0 bases from V and 4 bases from J, with 10 bases between. As DNA, the CDR3 is TGTGCCAGTAGTATAGAGGCAGGGGCTTACAATGAGCAGTTCTTC. This sequence encodes CASSIEAGAYNEQFF.

With regard to this clone: With a far larger clone one base away, a read error is the likely cause. The same CDR3 is also encoded by other DNA sequences in this sample. V is TRBV29-1 and J is TRBJ1-2; D remains unclear. Germline V lookup: CDR1 SQVTM, CDR2 ANQGSEA. V was cut by 3 bases and J by 8 bases, with 10 bases left in between. The CDR3 runs to 11 residues. CDR3 in DNA: TGCAGCGTTGAGGTGGAGGGCGGCTACACCTTC. Encoded protein: CSVEVEGGYTF.

V usage is TRBV5-1 and J usage is TRBJ2-5; a possible D gene is TRBD1 (7 bases). V lost 3 bases to trimming and J lost 2 bases, with 8 bases between them. The CDR3 is 13 amino acids. From germline, CDR1 is SGHRS and CDR2 YFSETQ. As DNA, the CDR3 is TGCGCCAGCAGCTCAGGGGGGCAAGAGACCCAGTACTTC. Translated, it gives CASSSGGQETQYF. Filled out from reference TRBV5-1 and TRBJ2-5, the complete variable domain reads KAGVTQTPRYLIKTRGQQVTLSCSPISGHRSVSWYQQTPGQGLQFLFEYFSETQRNKGNFPGRFSGRQFSNSRSEMNVSTLELGDSALYLCASSSGGQETQYFGPGTRLLVL.

The gene calls are TRBV2 and TRBJ1-6; no reliable D call. Germline V gene data show CDR1 as SNHLY and CDR2 as FYNNEI. CDR3 length: 13 residues. V lost 11 bases, J lost 3 bases, and 11 bases lay in between. The CDR3 loop reads CAGRRDYNSPLHF. The CDR3 region has the DNA TGTGCCGGCCGACGGGACTATAATTCACCCCTCCACTTT.

CDR3 DNA: TGTGCCAGCAGCGGCTGGACACGTGGAAACACCATATATTTT. Its protein is CASSGWTRGNTIYF. This chain connects TRBV7-2 to TRBJ1-3; a possible D gene is TRBD1 (5 bases). Germline loops: CDR1 SGHTA, CDR2 FQGNSA. This CDR3 comprises 14 residues. The germline V and J ends were trimmed by 5 bases and 3 bases, with 11 bases remaining between them.

This clone was counted between two and nine times. The chain has TRBV6-1 and TRBJ2-2; 9 nucleotides align to TRBD1. After removal of 3 bases from V and 4 bases from J, the junction contained 3 bases not matched to a gene. The CDR3 consists of 15 residues. CDR1 is MNHNS and CDR2 is SASEGT in the germline V gene. The CDR3 DNA sequence: TGTGCCAGCAGTGACGACAGGGGGGTCACCGGGGAGCTGTTTTTT. It codes for CASSDDRGVTGELFF.

The chain joins TRBV4-1 to TRBJ2-7, with 10 bases matching TRBD1. Looked up from germline, CDR1 is MGHRA and CDR2 is YSYEKL. J lost 7 bases, V lost 4 bases, and 10 bases had no gene match. The CDR3 covers 15 residues. The CDR3 reads CASSLEGTGVGEQYF. The CDR3 nucleotides read TGCGCCAGCAGCCTCGAGGGGACAGGGGTTGGTGAGCAGTACTTC.

The chain has TRBV6-1 and TRBJ1-3; tentatively, D is TRBD1 (5 bases). Germline V gene data show CDR1 as MNHNS and CDR2 as SASEGT. This CDR3 contains 15 residues. Trimming cost V 7 bases and J 0 bases, with 13 bases left between them. The CDR3 nucleotides read TGTGCCAGCAACGGGGGGGTCTCCTCTGGAAACACCATATATTTT. As protein: CASNGGVSSGNTIYF.

The chain links TRBV10-3 to TRBJ1-3; 7 bases are shared with TRBD1. CDR3 size: 14 residues. The V and J ends lost 10 bases and 4 bases, in that order; junction bases with no gene match: 10. Germline assignment: CDR1 ENHRY and CDR2 SYGVKD. The CDR3 loop is CATEQGTEGNTIYF. CDR3 nucleotides: TGTGCCACGGAACAGGGGACGGAAGGAAACACCATATATTTT.

This rearrangement joins TRBV9 to TRBJ1-1, with a weak D call TRBD1 (5 bases). CDR3 length: 15 residues. Germline CDR1 and CDR2: SGDLS and YYNGEE. V was pared by 2 bases and J by 2 bases, with 13 bases between. CDR3 DNA: TGTGCCAGCAGCGTGGGAACAGGTTTCAACACTGAAGCTTTCTTT. The encoded protein is CASSVGTGFNTEAFF.

V gene TRBV15 combines with J gene TRBJ2-3; possible D gene TRBD1, 7 bases. Germline loops: CDR1 LNHNV, CDR2 YYDKDF (reference sequence). The CDR3 totals 14 residues. V shed 5 bases and J shed 4 bases, with 13 bases lying between them. The DNA of the CDR3 is TGTGCCACCAGCGGAGGGGGCGAGGCAGATACGCAGTATTTT. This translates into CATSGGGEADTQYF. The whole variable domain, remainder taken from reference TRBV15 and TRBJ2-3, is DAMVIQNPRYQVTQFGKPVTLSCSQTLNHNVMYWYQQKSSQAPKLLFHYYDKDFNNEADTPDNFQSRRPNTSFCFLDIRSPGLGDTAMYLCATSGGGEADTQYFGPGTRLTVL.

The rearrangement links TRBV19 to TRBJ1-5; 7 bases are a match to TRBD1. V lost 6 bases and J lost 11; bases outside the gene matches: 22. CDR3 length equals 17 residues. Germline V gene lookup returns CDR1 LNHDA and CDR2 SQIVND (reference sequence). In DNA, the CDR3 is TGTGCCAGTAGCAAAAAAAACGCAGGGGGGAAAGATAGGGCCCAGCATTTT. This gives the protein CASSKKNAGGKDRAQHF.

The V gene is TRBV2, the J gene TRBJ1-2; the D is unclear. The CDR3 runs to 10 residues. V lost 6 bases to trimming and J lost 8 bases, with 7 bases between them. Per the germline V gene, CDR1 is SNHLY and CDR2 is FYNNEI. CDR3 sequence (DNA): TGTGCCAGCAGAAGTGAGGGCTACACCTTC. Protein: CASRSEGYTF.